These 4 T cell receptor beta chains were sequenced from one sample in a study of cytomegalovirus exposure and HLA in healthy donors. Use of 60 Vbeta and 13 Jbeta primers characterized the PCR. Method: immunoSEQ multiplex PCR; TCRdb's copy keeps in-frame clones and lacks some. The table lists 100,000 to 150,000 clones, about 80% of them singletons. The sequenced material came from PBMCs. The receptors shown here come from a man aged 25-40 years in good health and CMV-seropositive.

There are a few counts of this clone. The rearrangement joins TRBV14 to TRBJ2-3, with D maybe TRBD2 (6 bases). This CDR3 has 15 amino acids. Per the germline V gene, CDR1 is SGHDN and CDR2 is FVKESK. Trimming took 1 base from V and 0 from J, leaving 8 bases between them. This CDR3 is CASSQVRGSTDTQYF. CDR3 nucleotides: TGTGCCAGCAGCCAAGTGCGGGGAAGCACAGATACGCAGTATTTT.

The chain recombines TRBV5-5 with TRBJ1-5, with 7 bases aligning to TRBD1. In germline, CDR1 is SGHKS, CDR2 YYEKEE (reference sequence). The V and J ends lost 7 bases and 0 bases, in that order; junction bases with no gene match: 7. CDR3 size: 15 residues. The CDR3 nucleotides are TGTGCCAGCGCCCGGGACAGCTATAGCAATCAGCCCCAGCATTTT. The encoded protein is CASARDSYSNQPQHF.

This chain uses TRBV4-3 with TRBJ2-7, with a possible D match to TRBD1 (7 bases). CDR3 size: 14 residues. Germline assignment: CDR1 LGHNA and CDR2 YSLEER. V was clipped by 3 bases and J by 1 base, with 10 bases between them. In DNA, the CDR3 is TGCGCCAGCAGCCAGCGGGACAGTTCCTACGAGCAGTACTTC. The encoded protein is CASSQRDSSYEQYF.

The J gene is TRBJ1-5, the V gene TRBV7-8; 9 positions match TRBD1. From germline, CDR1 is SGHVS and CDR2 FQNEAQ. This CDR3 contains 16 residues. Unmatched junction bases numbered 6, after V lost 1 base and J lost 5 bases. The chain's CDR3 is CASSLEDRGFYQPQHF. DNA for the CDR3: TGTGCCAGCAGCTTAGAGGACAGGGGATTTTATCAGCCCCAGCATTTT. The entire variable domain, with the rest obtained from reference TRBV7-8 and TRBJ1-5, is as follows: GAGVSQSPRYKVAKRGQDVALRCDPISGHVSLFWYQQALGQGPEFLTYFQNEAQLDKSGLPSDRFFAERPEGSVSTLKIQRTQQEDSAVYLCASSLEDRGFYQPQHFGDGTRLSIL.